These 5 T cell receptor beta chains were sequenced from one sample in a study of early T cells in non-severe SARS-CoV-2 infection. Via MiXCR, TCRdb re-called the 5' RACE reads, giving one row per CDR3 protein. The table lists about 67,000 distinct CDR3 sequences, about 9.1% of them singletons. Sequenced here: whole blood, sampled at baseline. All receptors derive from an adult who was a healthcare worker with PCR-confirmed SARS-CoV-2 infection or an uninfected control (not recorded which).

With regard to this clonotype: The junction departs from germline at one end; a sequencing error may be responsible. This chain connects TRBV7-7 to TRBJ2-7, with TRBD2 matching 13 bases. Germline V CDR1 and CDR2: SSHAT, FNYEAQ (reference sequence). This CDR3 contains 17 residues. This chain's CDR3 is CASSPGLAGVTWHEQYF. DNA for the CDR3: TGTGCTAGCAGCCCAGGACTAGCGGGAGTAACCTGGCACGAGCAGTACTTC.

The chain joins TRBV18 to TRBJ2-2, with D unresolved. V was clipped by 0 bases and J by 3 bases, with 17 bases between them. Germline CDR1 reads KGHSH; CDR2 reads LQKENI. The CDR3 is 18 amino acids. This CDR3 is CASSPPLRTTAYTGELFF. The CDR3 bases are TGTGCCAGCTCACCACCCCTCCGGACCACGGCCTACACCGGGGAGCTGTTTTTT.

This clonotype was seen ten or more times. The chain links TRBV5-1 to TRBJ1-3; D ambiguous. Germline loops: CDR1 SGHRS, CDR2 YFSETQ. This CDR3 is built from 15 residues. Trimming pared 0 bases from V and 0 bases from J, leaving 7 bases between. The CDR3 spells CASSLDVGSGNTIYF. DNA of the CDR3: TGCGCCAGCAGCTTGGATGTTGGCTCTGGAAACACCATATATTTT.

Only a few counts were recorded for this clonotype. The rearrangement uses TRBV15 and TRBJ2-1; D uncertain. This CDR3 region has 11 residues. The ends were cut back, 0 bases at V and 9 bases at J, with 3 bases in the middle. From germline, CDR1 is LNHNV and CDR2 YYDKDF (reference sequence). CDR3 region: CATSRESEQFF. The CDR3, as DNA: TGTGCCACCAGCAGAGAGAGTGAGCAGTTCTTC.

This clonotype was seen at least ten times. The CDR3 reads CASSDGRDFYYNEQFF. The CDR3 region has the DNA TGTGCCAGCAGTGATGGACGGGATTTCTACTACAATGAGCAGTTCTTC. The chain uses TRBV2 and TRBJ2-1; D perhaps matches TRBD2 (5 bases). CDR1 is SNHLY, CDR2 FYNNEI, per germline. Trimming took off 3 bases at V and 3 bases at J, with 15 bases between the two ends. CDR3 length: 16 residues.